These 12 T cell receptor beta chains share one sample of origin, sequenced in a study of T cell responses to AZD1222 COVID-19 vaccine (dated by TCRdb to the early 2020s). The intended sense of this specimen's time point label: baseline before first vaccination. Libraries came from the immunoSEQ multiplex PCR assay. TCRdb holds this immuneACCESS table with in-frame rearrangements only. Some clones are missing; in checked studies, unresolved V genes explain under half, and the rest has no known cause. Recorded for this sample are under 150,000 clones; approximately 88% of them occurred a single time. Less than 4% of the sample comes from the top ten. The material sequenced was peripheral blood, taken on day 0 of AZD1222 vaccination. The receptors originated from an adult in good health.

The rearrangement joins TRBV28 to TRBJ1-4, with D possibly TRBD1 on 5 matching bases. The CDR3 runs 12 residues. V lost 8 bases to trimming and J lost 8 bases, with 12 bases between them. CDR1 MDHEN and CDR2 SYDVKM come from the germline V gene. The CDR3: CASRSGNEKLFF. Here the CDR3 DNA reads TGTGCCAGCCGCTCAGGGAACGAAAAACTGTTTTTT.

This clone was recorded once. The V and J genes are TRBV18 and TRBJ1-6; D not certain. V shed 6 bases and J shed 6 bases, with 15 bases lying between them. The CDR3 extends over 15 amino acids. Per germline, CDR1 KGHSH and CDR2 LQKENI. The CDR3 region has the DNA TGTGCCAGCTCCCCCGAGGGAGGGAGTAATTCACCCCTCCACTTT. Translation gives CASSPEGGSNSPLHF.

The chain carries TRBV18 and TRBJ1-1; no firm D call. Germline assignment: CDR1 KGHSH and CDR2 LQKENI. This CDR3 comprises 13 residues. V shed 6 bases and J shed 0 bases, with 8 bases lying between them. CDR3 coding DNA: TGTGCCAGCTCCCCCTTAGTGAACACTGAAGCTTTCTTT. Amino acid sequence: CASSPLVNTEAFF.

The chain recombines TRBV19 with TRBJ2-1; D remains unclear. The CDR3 sequence is 14 residues long. Trimming took off 10 bases at V and 3 bases at J, with 16 bases between the two ends. Germline loops: CDR1 LNHDA, CDR2 SQIVND (reference sequence). The CDR3 is CATRAPIYYNEQFF. CDR3 DNA sequence: TGTGCCACCCGGGCACCTATCTACTACAATGAGCAGTTCTTC.

The chain recombines TRBV6-5 with TRBJ1-1; D is perhaps TRBD1 (6 bases). The V end lost 2 bases, the J end lost 5 bases, and 6 bases lay between the germline ends. Germline loops: CDR1 MNHEY, CDR2 SVGAGI. CDR3 length equals 12 residues. CDR3 DNA sequence: TGTGCCAGCAGTTACACAGGGACTGAAGCTTTCTTT. It codes for CASSYTGTEAFF.

As regards this clone: Germline and junction disagree at one end, which may indicate a read error. J is TRBJ1-1 and V is TRBV7-7, with a weak D call TRBD1 (5 bases). This CDR3 is built from 15 residues. Germline CDR1 is SSHAT and CDR2 is FNYEAQ (reference sequence). The CDR3 protein is CASSSPDSLNTEAFF. The CDR3 DNA reads TGTGCTAGCAGCTCCCCCGACAGTCTGAACACTGAAGCTTTCTTT.

The DNA of the CDR3 is TGCGCCAGCAGCCATCCCGACAGCCAACTCCACTACACCTTC. It translates to CASSHPDSQLHYTF. The V and J genes are TRBV4-1 and TRBJ1-2; TRBD1 might be the D (5 bases). Trimming shortened V by 3 bases and J by 10 bases, and 18 bases separated the two germline ends. CDR1 MGHRA and CDR2 YSYEKL come from the germline V gene. CDR3 length: 14 amino acids.

V is TRBV2 and J is TRBJ1-2; D gene unclear. There are 13 residues in the CDR3. Trimming left V 3 bases short and J 8 bases short, with 13 bases between. Germline CDR1 is SNHLY and CDR2 is FYNNEI. The CDR3 bases are TGTGCCAGCAGTGAGGCTCAGGTTCGCGGCTACACCTTC. Translated, it gives CASSEAQVRGYTF.

The chain couples TRBV4-1 to TRBJ1-2; D unclear. There are 15 residues in the CDR3. V dropped 0 bases and J dropped 1 base, with 9 bases sitting between them. Looked up from germline, CDR1 is MGHRA and CDR2 is YSYEKL. CDR3 coding DNA: TGCGCCAGCAGCCAAGATCCCGGGCGTAACTATGGCTACACCTTC. Translated, it gives CASSQDPGRNYGYTF.

This rearrangement joins TRBV2 to TRBJ1-4; 8 bases line up with TRBD1. This CDR3 is 14 amino acids long. Germline values: CDR1 SNHLY, CDR2 FYNNEI. With V trimmed by 7 bases and J by 8 bases, 9 bases remained unmatched. CDR3: CASTRTGSWEKLFF. CDR3 nucleotides: TGTGCCAGCACCAGGACAGGGTCGTGGGAAAAACTGTTTTTT.

The V call is TRBV6-5, the J call TRBJ1-1, with D possibly TRBD1 on 6 matching bases. Looked up from germline, CDR1 is MNHEY and CDR2 is SVGAGI. With 6 bases removed from V and 8 bases from J, the gap between germline ends came to 16 bases. The CDR3 extends over 13 amino acids. Written as DNA, the CDR3 is TGTGCCAGCAGCCCCGAAAGGGGGGAAGAAGCTTTCTTT. Its translation is CASSPERGEEAFF.

V and J are TRBV10-2 and TRBJ1-6, with D possibly TRBD1 on 6 matching bases. Germline CDR1 is WSHSY and CDR2 is SAAADI. Trimming removed 7 bases at V and 0 bases at J, with 13 bases between. The CDR3 spans 16 residues. CDR3 nucleotides: TGCGCCAGCAAGGGGGTCCAGAGCTCCTATAATTCACCCCTCCACTTT. Its translation is CASKGVQSSYNSPLHF.